This T cell receptor beta chain was documented in a study of T cells in tuberculosis. Background on the study: IGRA-negative adolescents, IGRA-positive adolescents with latent tuberculosis and adults with active tuberculosis formed this South African cohort.

Tuberculin skin test and IGRA determined adolescents' latent tuberculosis status at entry. The CDR3 totals 16 residues. Germline-derived CDR1 and CDR2 are LNHDA and SQIVND (reference sequence). Trimming at V came to 0 bases and at J to 6 bases, leaving 6 bases not matched to a gene. Comment on this clone: What it binds is unknown.

Study results and limitations: Cases with active tuberculosis were adults, while controls were adolescents.

Measured with immunoSEQ multiplex PCR; TCRdb has only the in-frame clones, and not every one. Of roughly 45,000 clones in the sample, roughly 94% were seen once. The chain carries TRBV19 and TRBJ2-4, with 9 positions matching TRBD2. The source of this sequence is a donor between 10 and 35 years old with latent tuberculosis or without tuberculosis infection. Some clones in this sample may be carry-over from other donors' samples. Sequenced material: PBMCs. The CDR3 sequence: CASSIDGAGGRNIQYF. The CDR3 DNA sequence: TGTGCCAGTAGTATAGATGGGGCGGGAGGGAGAAACATTCAGTACTTC.